The next 24 T cell receptor beta chains were all read from a single sample in a study of T cell responses to AZD1222 COVID-19 vaccine. The assay was immunoSEQ multiplex PCR, and TCRdb's table has in-frame clones only and misses some. This sample yields 180,000 or so clones, of which around 90% are seen a single time; more than 25% belongs to the top ten. The sequences come from peripheral blood, collected 28 days after the second AZD1222 dose. The receptors stem from an adult who received the AZD1222 COVID-19 vaccine.

The chain carries TRBV10-3 and TRBJ2-6; TRBD1 aligns across 7 bases. The V segment lost 8 bases and the J segment 0 bases; nucleotides outside the gene matches: 16. Germline assignment: CDR1 ENHRY and CDR2 SYGVKD. This CDR3 has 19 residues. This CDR3 reads CAILTGEGTVISGANVLTF. DNA of the CDR3: TGTGCCATCCTCACGGGCGAGGGGACAGTAATCTCTGGGGCCAACGTCCTGACTTTC.

The J gene is TRBJ1-2, the V gene TRBV6-5; weak D call: TRBD1 (5 bases). Germline CDR1 reads MNHEY; CDR2 reads SVGAGI. The germline V and J ends were trimmed by 6 bases and 3 bases, with 11 bases remaining between them. There are 13 residues in the CDR3. The CDR3 here is CASSPDSYYGYTF. In nucleotides, the CDR3 is TGTGCCAGCAGCCCCGACAGCTACTATGGCTACACCTTC.

This sequence joins TRBV30 and TRBJ2-5, with 8 bases that match TRBD2. Germline CDR1 reads GTSNPN; CDR2 reads SVGIG (reference sequence). Unmatched junction bases numbered 7, after V lost 0 bases and J lost 4 bases. The CDR3 runs 15 residues. The CDR3 is CAWSVGQRERETQYF. CDR3 bases: TGTGCCTGGAGTGTCGGCCAGCGGGAGAGAGAGACCCAGTACTTC. The full variable domain, in which reference TRBV30 and TRBJ2-5 provide the parts outside the CDR3, is SQTIHQWPATLVQPVGSPLSLECTVEGTSNPNLYWYRQAAGRGLQLLFYSVGIGQISSEVPQNLSASRPQDRQFILSSKKLLLSDSGFYLCAWSVGQRERETQYFGPGTRLLVL.

As to this clone: One junction end disagrees with the germline gene, perhaps due to a read error. V gene TRBV10-3 combines with J gene TRBJ1-1; unclear D gene. The V gene's germline CDR1 is ENHRY and CDR2 SYGVKD. There are 12 residues in the CDR3. CDR3 residues: CATTTGNSEAFF. The CDR3 bases are TGTGCCACCACCACGGGGAACAGTGAAGCTTTCTTT.

J is TRBJ2-1 and V is TRBV30; 7 nucleotides align to TRBD2. Per the germline V gene, CDR1 is GTSNPN and CDR2 is SVGIG (reference sequence). The CDR3 runs to 14 residues. V was pared by 3 bases and J by 8 bases, with 10 bases of the junction left unmatched. DNA for the CDR3: TGTGCCTGGAGACCGGGGACGGGAGGCCATGAGCAGTTCTTC. It specifies CAWRPGTGGHEQFF. Using reference TRBV30 and TRBJ2-1 for the parts outside the CDR3, the full variable domain is SQTIHQWPATLVQPVGSPLSLECTVEGTSNPNLYWYRQAAGRGLQLLFYSVGIGQISSEVPQNLSASRPQDRQFILSSKKLLLSDSGFYLCAWRPGTGGHEQFFGPGTRLTVL.

The chain combines TRBV28 with TRBJ2-5, with 8 bases fitting TRBD2. Germline-derived CDR1 and CDR2 are MDHEN and SYDVKM. V was pared by 4 bases and J by 5 bases, with 3 bases of the junction left unmatched. The CDR3 loop spans 13 amino acids. Here the CDR3 reads CASSYPGGETQYF. The CDR3 DNA is TGTGCCAGCAGTTATCCGGGAGGGGAGACCCAGTACTTC.

This sequence joins TRBV28 and TRBJ1-2; 9 bases agree with TRBD1. V was pared by 4 bases and J by 8 bases, with 2 bases of the junction left unmatched. Germline V gives CDR1 MDHEN, CDR2 SYDVKM. The CDR3 length is 12 residues. CDR3 in DNA: TGTGCCAGCAGTTGGACAGGGGCGGGCTACACCTTC. Its protein is CASSWTGAGYTF.

V gene TRBV5-6 combines with J gene TRBJ1-5; TRBD1 matches at 7 bases. The V and J ends lost 2 bases and 0 bases, in that order; junction bases with no gene match: 8. CDR3 size: 17 residues. Germline V gives CDR1 SGHDT, CDR2 YYEEEE. The CDR3, as DNA: TGTGCCAGCAGCTTACGGGATACAGGGGCTAGCAATCAGCCCCAGCATTTT. Its protein is CASSLRDTGASNQPQHF.

This chain links TRBV29-1 with TRBJ2-4, with unresolved D. V dropped 4 bases and J dropped 4 bases, with 8 bases sitting between them. The CDR3 length is 12 residues. Germline-derived CDR1 and CDR2 are SQVTM and ANQGSEA. The DNA of the CDR3 is TGCAGCGTTGTGGAAGGGAAAAACATTCAGTACTTC. This translates into CSVVEGKNIQYF.

V gene TRBV4-2 combines with J gene TRBJ2-3, with 7 bases matching TRBD2. Looked up from germline, CDR1 is LGHNA and CDR2 is YNFKEQ. The CDR3 has 16 amino acids. V lost 0 bases, J lost 5 bases, and 8 bases stayed unmatched. CDR3 coding DNA: TGTGCCAGCAGCCAAGAGTTTACGCGGGAGCGAGATACGCAGTATTTT. As protein: CASSQEFTRERDTQYF.

V and J are TRBV6-2 or TRBV6-3 and TRBJ2-1, with D perhaps TRBD2 (5 bases). This CDR3 contains 15 residues. Germline assignment: CDR1 MNHEY and CDR2 SVGEGT. The V end was cut by 3 bases, the J end by 5 bases, with 14 bases between. The DNA of the CDR3 is TGTGCCAGCAGTTATCGGACTGCCGGAAACAATGAGCAGTTCTTC. Amino acids: CASSYRTAGNNEQFF.

The CDR3 protein is CASSPRLAGAYEQYF. Written as DNA, the CDR3 is TGTGCCAGCAGCCCGCGACTAGCGGGAGCCTACGAGCAGTACTTC. The chain links TRBV9 to TRBJ2-7; 12 positions agree with TRBD2. The V segment lost 4 bases and the J segment 2 bases; nucleotides outside the gene matches: 4. This CDR3 comprises 15 residues. From germline, CDR1 is SGDLS and CDR2 YYNGEE. Full variable domain (rest looked up from reference TRBV9 and TRBJ2-7): DSGVTQTPKHLITATGQRVTLRCSPRSGDLSVYWYQQSLDQGLQFLIQYYNGEERAKGNILERFSAQQFPDLHSELNLSSLELGDSALYFCASSPRLAGAYEQYFGPGTRLTVT.

The CDR3 nucleotides read TGTGCCAGCAGCATAGTGGGGCAGAACACCGGGGAGCTGTTTTTT. Its protein is CASSIVGQNTGELFF. The rearrangement uses TRBV7-2 and TRBJ2-2; the D gene is possibly TRBD1 (5 bases). Germline V gene data show CDR1 as SGHTA and CDR2 as FQGNSA. This CDR3 has 15 residues. V lost 5 bases, J lost 1 base, and 11 bases lay in between.

The chain combines TRBV27 with TRBJ2-1; the match to TRBD2 covers 7 bases. V was clipped by 6 bases and J by 0 bases; unmatched bases: 5. The CDR3 has 15 residues. Germline loops: CDR1 MNHEY, CDR2 SMNVEV (reference sequence). This chain's CDR3 is CASRREGSSYNEQFF. The CDR3 nucleotides read TGTGCCAGCAGGAGGGAGGGTAGCTCCTACAATGAGCAGTTCTTC.

A single count supports this clone. The chain employs TRBV4-1 and TRBJ1-3; D ambiguous. CDR1 MGHRA and CDR2 YSYEKL come from the germline V gene. Trimming removed 3 bases from V and 0 bases from J, with 12 bases in between. The CDR3 is 16 residues long. The DNA for the CDR3 is TGCGCCAGCAGCCAGGACGGCCGTACCTCTGGAAACACCATATATTTT. It encodes CASSQDGRTSGNTIYF.

The chain combines TRBV12-3 or TRBV12-4 with TRBJ2-7; 8 nucleotides agree with TRBD2. V gave up 8 bases and J gave up 2 bases; unmatched junction bases: 5. This CDR3 contains 13 residues. The CDR3 sequence: CASAQRGTYEQYF. The CDR3 DNA reads as TGTGCCAGCGCCCAGCGGGGGACCTACGAGCAGTACTTC.

The rearrangement links TRBV9 to TRBJ2-3; D not resolved. CDR1 and CDR2 from the germline V gene are SGDLS and YYNGEE. V was trimmed by 0 bases and J by 2 bases, leaving 7 bases between them. CDR3 length: 14 residues. CDR3 DNA: TGTGCCAGCAGCGTAGCTCAGATCACAGATACGCAGTATTTT. Translated: CASSVAQITDTQYF.

The rearrangement joins TRBV2 to TRBJ1-4; D is uncertain. The CDR3 has 15 residues. Trimming left V 3 bases short and J 0 bases short, with 8 bases between. Germline V lookup: CDR1 SNHLY, CDR2 FYNNEI. The DNA for the CDR3 is TGTGCCAGCAGTGATCTCCGGACAACTAATGAAAAACTGTTTTTT. Encoded protein: CASSDLRTTNEKLFF.

This clone has a single count. The J gene is TRBJ1-3, the V gene TRBV19; no definite D call. There are 15 residues in the CDR3. Germline V lookup: CDR1 LNHDA, CDR2 SQIVND (reference sequence). Trimming removed 2 bases at V and 0 bases at J, with 8 bases between. The DNA of the CDR3 is TGTGCCAGTAGTATATACCACGGCTCTGGAAACACCATATATTTT. This codes for CASSIYHGSGNTIYF.

The V gene is TRBV5-1, the J gene TRBJ2-1; D not certain. Trimming took off 2 bases at V and 7 bases at J, with 7 bases between the two ends. Germline V CDR1 and CDR2: SGHRS, YFSETQ. The CDR3 has 12 residues. The CDR3 is CASSFGRNEQFF. The CDR3 DNA follows: TGCGCCAGCAGCTTCGGCAGAAATGAGCAGTTCTTC.

Only a few counts were recorded for this clone. The chain has TRBV27 and TRBJ1-3; possible D gene TRBD1, 6 bases. Germline CDR1 MNHEY, CDR2 SMNVEV (reference sequence). The CDR3 contains 17 residues. V was clipped by 0 bases and J by 4 bases, with 16 bases between them. The CDR3 sequence: CASSLSQAGARGNTIYF. DNA of the CDR3: TGTGCCAGCAGTTTATCTCAGGCGGGGGCGAGGGGAAACACCATATATTTT.

V usage is TRBV5-1 and J usage is TRBJ2-7; 7 bases are shared with TRBD1. CDR1 and CDR2 from the germline V gene are SGHRS and YFSETQ. V shed 0 bases, J shed 0 bases, and the junction held 3 bases outside the gene matches. This CDR3 is 15 amino acids long. Here the CDR3 reads CASSLGRQGSYEQYF. CDR3 in DNA: TGCGCCAGCAGCTTGGGCCGACAGGGCTCCTACGAGCAGTACTTC.

The chain is built from TRBV7-2 and TRBJ1-2, with TRBD1 identical over 9 bases. Per germline, CDR1 SGHTA and CDR2 FQGNSA. The CDR3 spans 13 residues. V trimming: 5 bases; J trimming: 8 bases; junction bases outside the gene matches: 6. The DNA of the CDR3 is TGTGCCAGCAGCCAAGGACAGGGGAGCGGCTACACCTTC. Its protein product is CASSQGQGSGYTF.

Only one count was recorded for this clone. This sequence joins TRBV7-9 and TRBJ2-1, with 7 bases lining up with TRBD2. Germline V gives CDR1 SEHNR, CDR2 FQNEAQ (reference sequence). The V and J ends lost 3 bases and 0 bases, in that order; junction bases with no gene match: 2. The CDR3 consists of 15 residues. The CDR3 bases are TGTGCCAGCAGCTTTAGCGGGCGCTCCTACAATGAGCAGTTCTTC. This translates into CASSFSGRSYNEQFF.